Listed here is a single T cell receptor (beta chain). The germline CDR1 and CDR2 sequences are SEHNR and FQNEAQ (reference sequence). The CDR3 is 12 residues long. The V segment lost 8 bases and the J segment 10 bases; nucleotides outside the gene matches: 6. Produced via immunoSEQ multiplex PCR; TCRdb's table is partial and in-frame only. The table has some 500,000 clones, less than 96% seen once. The record originates from a study of shared clonotypes between healthy human individuals. The sample taken for sequencing was naive CD4+ T cells sorted from blood. As for subset: CD45RA+ positively selected. The chain employs TRBV7-9 and TRBJ1-4, with TRBD1 matching over 8 bases. The TCR comes from a woman in her twenties or thirties in good health. DNA for the CDR3: TGTGCCAGCGGACTAACAGGGGGAAAACTGTTTTTT. This sequence encodes CASGLTGGKLFF. The complete variable domain, with remaining parts taken from reference TRBV7-9 and TRBJ1-4, reads DTGVSQNPRHKITKRGQNVTFRCDPISEHNRLYWYRQTLGQGPEFLTYFQNEAQLEKSRLLSDRFSAERPKGSFSTLEIQRTEQGDSAMYLCASGLTGGKLFFGSGTQLSVL.